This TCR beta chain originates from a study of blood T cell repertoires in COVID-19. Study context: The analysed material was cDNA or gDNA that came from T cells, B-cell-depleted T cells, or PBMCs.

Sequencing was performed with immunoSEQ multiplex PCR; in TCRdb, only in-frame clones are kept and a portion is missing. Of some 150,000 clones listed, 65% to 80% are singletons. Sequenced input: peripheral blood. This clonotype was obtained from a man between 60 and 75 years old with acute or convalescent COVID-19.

The chain's CDR3 is CASSQALTSGRTYEQYF. CDR3 DNA sequence: TGTGCCAGCAGCCAAGCTCTAACTAGCGGGCGTACCTACGAGCAGTACTTC. The V call is TRBV14, the J call TRBJ2-7, with 9 positions matching TRBD2. The germline V gene encodes CDR1 SGHDN and CDR2 FVKESK. Trimming removed 1 base from V and 2 bases from J; junction bases left unmatched: 9. The CDR3 consists of 17 residues. Variable domain in full (rest from reference TRBV14 and TRBJ2-7): EAGVTQFPSHSVIEKGQTVTLRCDPISGHDNLYWYRRVMGKEIKFLLHFVKESKQDESGMPNNRFLAERTGGTYSTLKVQPAELEDSGVYFCASSQALTSGRTYEQYFGPGTRLTVT.